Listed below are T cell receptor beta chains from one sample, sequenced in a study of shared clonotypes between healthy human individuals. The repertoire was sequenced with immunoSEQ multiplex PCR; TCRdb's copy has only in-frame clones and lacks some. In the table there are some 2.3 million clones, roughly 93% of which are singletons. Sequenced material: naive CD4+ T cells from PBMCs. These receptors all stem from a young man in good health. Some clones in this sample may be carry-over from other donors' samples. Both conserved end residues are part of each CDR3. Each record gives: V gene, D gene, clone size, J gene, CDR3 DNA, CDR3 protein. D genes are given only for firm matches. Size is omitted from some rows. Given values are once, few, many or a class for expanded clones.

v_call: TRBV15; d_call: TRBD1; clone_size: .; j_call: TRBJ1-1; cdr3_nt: TGTGCCACCAACCCGACAGGGGTTTTCACTGAAGCTTTCTTT; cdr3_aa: CATNPTGVFTEAFF
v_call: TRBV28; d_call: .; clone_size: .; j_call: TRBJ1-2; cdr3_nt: TGTGCCAGCAACAGGGTTCCGAGAGGGTATGGCTACACCTTC; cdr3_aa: CASNRVPRGYGYTF
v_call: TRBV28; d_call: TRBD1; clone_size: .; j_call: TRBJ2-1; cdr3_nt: TGTGCCAGCACCACCAGGCGGGCAGGGGGCTACAATGAGCAGTTCTTC; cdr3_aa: CASTTRRAGGYNEQFF
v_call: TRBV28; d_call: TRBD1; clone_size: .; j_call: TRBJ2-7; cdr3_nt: TGTGCCAGCAGAAGGGACAGGGGCGAGCAGTACTTC; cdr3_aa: CASRRDRGEQYF
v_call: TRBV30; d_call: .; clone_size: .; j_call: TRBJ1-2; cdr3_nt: TGTGCCTGGAGTGTACTAGGCTATGGCTACACCTTC; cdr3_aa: CAWSVLGYGYTF
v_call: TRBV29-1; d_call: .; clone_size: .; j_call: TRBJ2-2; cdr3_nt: TGCAGCTTCAGGGAGGTCACCGGGGAGCTGTTTTTT; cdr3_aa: CSFREVTGELFF
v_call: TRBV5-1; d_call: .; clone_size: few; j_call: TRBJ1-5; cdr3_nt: TGCGCCAGCAGCTTGGTCCCGGGCAATCAGCCCCAGCATTTT; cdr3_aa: CASSLVPGNQPQHF
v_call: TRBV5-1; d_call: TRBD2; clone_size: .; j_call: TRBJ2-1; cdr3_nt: TGCGCCAGCAGCTCCAGGGGACTAGCGGGAGGGCGGGTCTCCTACAATGAGCAGTTCTTC; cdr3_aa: CASSSRGLAGGRVSYNEQFF
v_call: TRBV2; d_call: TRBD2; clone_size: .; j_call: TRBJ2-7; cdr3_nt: TGTGCCAGCAGTCCCTTCGGACTAGCGGTCGAGCAGTACTTC; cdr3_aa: CASSPFGLAVEQYF
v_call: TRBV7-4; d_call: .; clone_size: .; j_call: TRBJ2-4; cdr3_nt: TGTGCCAGGTGCCTGAGCTTAGCCAAAAACATTCAGTACTTC; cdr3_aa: CARCLSLAKNIQYF
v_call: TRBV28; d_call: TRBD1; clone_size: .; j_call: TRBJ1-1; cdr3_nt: TGTGCCAGCAGTCCTCGGACAGGGGGGAACACTGAAGCTTTCTTT; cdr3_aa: CASSPRTGGNTEAFF
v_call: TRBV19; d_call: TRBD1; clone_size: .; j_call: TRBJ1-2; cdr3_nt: TGTGCCAGTAGCAATCAGGGACAGTTAATCCCTAACTATGGCTACACCTTC; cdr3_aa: CASSNQGQLIPNYGYTF
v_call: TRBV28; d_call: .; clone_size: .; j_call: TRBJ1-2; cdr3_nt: TGTGCCAGCAGTCCGACCGGGCGGTATGGCTACACCTTC; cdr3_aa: CASSPTGRYGYTF
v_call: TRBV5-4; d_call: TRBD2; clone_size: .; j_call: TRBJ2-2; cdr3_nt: TGTGCCAGCAGCTTGGATGCGGGAGTCGGGGAGCTGTTTTTT; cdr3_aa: CASSLDAGVGELFF
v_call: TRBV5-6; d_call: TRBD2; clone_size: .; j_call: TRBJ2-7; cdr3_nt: TGTGCCAGCAGCGTCATGCGGGGGGACTACGAGCAGTACTTC; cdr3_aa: CASSVMRGDYEQYF
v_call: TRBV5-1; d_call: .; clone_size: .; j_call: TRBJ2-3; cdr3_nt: TGCGCCAGCAGCCCCGGGCCCCCGGATGATACGCAGTATTTT; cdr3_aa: CASSPGPPDDTQYF
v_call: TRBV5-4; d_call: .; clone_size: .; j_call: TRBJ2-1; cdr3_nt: TGTGCCAGCAGCCAGAAAACAGGTTCCGGCGATGAGCAGTTCTTC; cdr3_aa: CASSQKTGSGDEQFF
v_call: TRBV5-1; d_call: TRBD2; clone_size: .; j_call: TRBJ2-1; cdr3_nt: TGCGCCAGCAGAGGGACTAGCGGACACAATGAGCAGTTCTTC; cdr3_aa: CASRGTSGHNEQFF
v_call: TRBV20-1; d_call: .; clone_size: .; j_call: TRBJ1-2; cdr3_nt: TGCAGTGCTAGAGATAATGCTGGCTACACCTTC; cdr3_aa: CSARDNAGYTF
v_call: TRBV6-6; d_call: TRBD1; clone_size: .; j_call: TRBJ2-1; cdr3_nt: TGTGCCAGCACCCCCGCCAGGACAGGGTACAATGAGCAGTTCTTC; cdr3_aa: CASTPARTGYNEQFF
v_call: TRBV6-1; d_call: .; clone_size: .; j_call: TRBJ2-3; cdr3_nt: TGTGCCAGCAGTGAAGGGGGTGGGAGACGCACAGATACGCAGTATTTT; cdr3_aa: CASSEGGGRRTDTQYF
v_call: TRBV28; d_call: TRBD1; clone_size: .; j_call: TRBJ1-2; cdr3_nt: TGTGCCGGGAGCTCGGACAGGGAGGTTTATGGCTACACCTTC; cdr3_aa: CAGSSDREVYGYTF
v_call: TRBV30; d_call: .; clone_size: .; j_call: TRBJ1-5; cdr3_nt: TGTGCCTGGACCCTCGGGGCTTTAACCGGACAGCCCCAGCATTTT; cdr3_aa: CAWTLGALTGQPQHF
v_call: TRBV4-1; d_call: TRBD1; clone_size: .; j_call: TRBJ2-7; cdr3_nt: TGCGCCAGCAGCCCCGACAGGGGGCTACAGTCCTACGAGCAGTACTTC; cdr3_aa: CASSPDRGLQSYEQYF
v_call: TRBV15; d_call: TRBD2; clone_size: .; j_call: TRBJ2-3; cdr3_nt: TGTGCCACCAGCAGGGAACCGGGACTAGCAGGAGATACGCAGTATTTT; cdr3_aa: CATSREPGLAGDTQYF
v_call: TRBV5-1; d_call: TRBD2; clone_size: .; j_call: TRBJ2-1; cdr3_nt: TGCGCCAGCAGCACGGGACTAGCGGGAGATGGTGAGCAGTTCTTC; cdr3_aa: CASSTGLAGDGEQFF
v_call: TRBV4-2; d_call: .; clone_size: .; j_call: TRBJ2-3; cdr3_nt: TGTGCCAGCAGCCCAGAAGACAGGCCTACTAGCACAGATACGCAGTATTTT; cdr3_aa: CASSPEDRPTSTDTQYF
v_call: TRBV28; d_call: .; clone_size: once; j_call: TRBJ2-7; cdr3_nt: TGTGCCAGCAGTTTAACTTGGAGAGGCGAGCAGTACTTC; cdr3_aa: CASSLTWRGEQYF
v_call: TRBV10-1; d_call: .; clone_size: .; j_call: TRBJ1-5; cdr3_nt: TGCGCCAGCACCCGAGTTCAACTCGTGAGCAATCAGCCCCAGCATTTT; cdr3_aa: CASTRVQLVSNQPQHF
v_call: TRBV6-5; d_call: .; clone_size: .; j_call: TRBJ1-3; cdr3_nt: TGTGCCAGCAGTTACTGGACCGCTTCGGGAAACACCATATATTTT; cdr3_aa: CASSYWTASGNTIYF
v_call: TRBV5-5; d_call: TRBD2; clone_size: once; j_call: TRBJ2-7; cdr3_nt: TGTGCCAGCAGCTTCCGACTAGCGGGAGCCCCCTACGAGCAGTACTTC; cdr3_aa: CASSFRLAGAPYEQYF
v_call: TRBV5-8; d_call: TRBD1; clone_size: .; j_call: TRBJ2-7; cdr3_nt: TGTGCCAGCCGTCTGCTTGTAGGGACAGGGCGTGGCGAGCAGTACTTC; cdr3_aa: CASRLLVGTGRGEQYF
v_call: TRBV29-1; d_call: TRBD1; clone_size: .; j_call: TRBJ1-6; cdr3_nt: TGCAGCGGTGCACAGGGGCCGGATTCACCCCTCCACTTT; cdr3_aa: CSGAQGPDSPLHF
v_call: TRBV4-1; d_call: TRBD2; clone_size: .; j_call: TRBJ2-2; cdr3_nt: TGCGCCAGCAGCCCACTAGCGGGAGTACTCGGGGAGCTGTTTTTT; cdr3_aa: CASSPLAGVLGELFF
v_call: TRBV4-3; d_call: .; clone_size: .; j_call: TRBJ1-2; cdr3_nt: TGCGCCAGCAGCTCAACGGGGATCTATGGCTACACCTTC; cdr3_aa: CASSSTGIYGYTF
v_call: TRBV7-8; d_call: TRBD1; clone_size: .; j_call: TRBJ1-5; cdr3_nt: TGTGCCAGCAGCCCCCGGGACAGGGCCGATCAGCCCCAGCATTTT; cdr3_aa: CASSPRDRADQPQHF
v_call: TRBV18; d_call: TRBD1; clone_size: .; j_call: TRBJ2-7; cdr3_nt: TGTGCCAGCTCTCCCCAACAGGGGCGATCCTACGAGCAGTACTTC; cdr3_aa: CASSPQQGRSYEQYF
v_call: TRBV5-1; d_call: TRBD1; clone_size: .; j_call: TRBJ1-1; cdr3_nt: TGCGCCAGCAGCTTGACCGGGACAGGGCTGCTTGAAGCTTTCTTT; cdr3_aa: CASSLTGTGLLEAFF
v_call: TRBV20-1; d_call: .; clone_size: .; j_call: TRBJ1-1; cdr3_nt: TGCAGTGCTAGACCCGGACGGGAAGCTTTCTTT; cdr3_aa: CSARPGREAFF
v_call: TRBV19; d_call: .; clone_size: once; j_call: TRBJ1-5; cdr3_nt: TGTGCCAGTAGTATAGATCGGCGAAGGAGGGGATATAGCAATCAGCCCCAGCATTTT; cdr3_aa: CASSIDRRRRGYSNQPQHF
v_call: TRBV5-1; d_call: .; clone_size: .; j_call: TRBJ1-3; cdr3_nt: TGCGCCAGCAGCTCGGTCCCCCAGACTAGCTCTGGAAACACCATATATTTT; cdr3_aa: CASSSVPQTSSGNTIYF
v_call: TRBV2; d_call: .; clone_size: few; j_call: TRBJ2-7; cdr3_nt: TGTGCCAGCAGGGAGTCCTACGAGCAGTACTTC; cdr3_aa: CASRESYEQYF
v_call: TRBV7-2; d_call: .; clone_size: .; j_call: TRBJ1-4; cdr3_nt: TGTGCCAGCAGCTTACTTCGAGAGGGTGGTAATGAAAAACTGTTTTTT; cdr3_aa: CASSLLREGGNEKLFF
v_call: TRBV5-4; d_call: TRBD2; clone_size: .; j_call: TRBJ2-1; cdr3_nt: TGTGCCAGCAGCAGATCTAGCGGATACAATGAGCAGTTCTTC; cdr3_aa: CASSRSSGYNEQFF
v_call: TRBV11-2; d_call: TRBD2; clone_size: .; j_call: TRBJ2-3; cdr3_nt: TGTGCCAGCAGCGCCGGACTAGCGTCAGATACGCAGTATTTT; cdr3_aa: CASSAGLASDTQYF
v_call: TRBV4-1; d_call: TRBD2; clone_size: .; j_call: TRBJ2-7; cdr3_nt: TGCGCCAGCAGCCAAGTCGGGGGGAGGCCACATTTCTCCTACGAGCAGTACTTC; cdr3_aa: CASSQVGGRPHFSYEQYF
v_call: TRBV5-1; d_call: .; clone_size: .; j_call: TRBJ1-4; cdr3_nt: TGCGCCAGCAGCCCGGCCCCAGTTGCAACTAATGAAAAACTGTTTTTT; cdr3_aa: CASSPAPVATNEKLFF
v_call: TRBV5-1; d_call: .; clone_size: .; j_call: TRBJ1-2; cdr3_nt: TGCGCCAGCAGCTTGGGGTCACAGGCGAACTATGGCTACACCTTC; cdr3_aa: CASSLGSQANYGYTF
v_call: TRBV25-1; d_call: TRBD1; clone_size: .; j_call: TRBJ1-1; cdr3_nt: TGTGCCAACACGACAGGGCGGAAGGGACTTACGATAAACACTGAAGCTTTCTTT; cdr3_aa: CANTTGRKGLTINTEAFF
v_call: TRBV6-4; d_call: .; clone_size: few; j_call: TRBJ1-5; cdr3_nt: TGTGCCACCCAAGGGGGGGCCTATAGCAATCAGCCCCAGCATTTT; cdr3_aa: CATQGGAYSNQPQHF
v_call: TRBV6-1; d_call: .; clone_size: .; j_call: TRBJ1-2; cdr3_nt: TGTGCCAGCAGTTCAGGGTCAGGGATCTATGGCTACACCTTC; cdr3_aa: CASSSGSGIYGYTF
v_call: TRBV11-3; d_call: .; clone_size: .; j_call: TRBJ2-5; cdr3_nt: TGTGCCAGCAGCTTAGGACTTGAACAAGAGACCCAGTACTTC; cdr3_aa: CASSLGLEQETQYF
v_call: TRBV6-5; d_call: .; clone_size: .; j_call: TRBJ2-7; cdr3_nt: TGTGCCAGCAGTTACGACGGCTACGAGCAGTACTTC; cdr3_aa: CASSYDGYEQYF
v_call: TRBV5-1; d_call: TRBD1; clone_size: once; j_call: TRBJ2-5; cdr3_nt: TGCGCCAGCAGCTCGGGACAGGGTCTTTTGGAGACCCAGTACTTC; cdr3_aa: CASSSGQGLLETQYF
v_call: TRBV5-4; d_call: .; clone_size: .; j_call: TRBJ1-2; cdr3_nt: TGTGCCAGCAGCTCGCCGGGGGGTCAGGGAGGCTATGGCTACACCTTC; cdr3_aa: CASSSPGGQGGYGYTF
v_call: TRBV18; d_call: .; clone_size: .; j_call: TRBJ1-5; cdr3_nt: TGTGCCAGCTCACCAGTCCGGGAAAATCAGCCCCAGCATTTT; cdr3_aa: CASSPVRENQPQHF
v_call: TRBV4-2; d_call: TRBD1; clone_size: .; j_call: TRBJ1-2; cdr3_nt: TGTGCCAGCAGCCGCGGACAGGCCTATGGCTACACCTTC; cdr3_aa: CASSRGQAYGYTF
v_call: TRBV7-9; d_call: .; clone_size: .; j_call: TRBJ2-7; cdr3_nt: TGTGCCAGCAGCTTACAAGTGGGCGAGCAGTACTTC; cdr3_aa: CASSLQVGEQYF
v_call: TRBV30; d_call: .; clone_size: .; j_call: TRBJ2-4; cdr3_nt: TGTGCCTGGAGTGTAGAAACTGGCTCCTTAGCCAAAAACATTCAGTACTTC; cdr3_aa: CAWSVETGSLAKNIQYF